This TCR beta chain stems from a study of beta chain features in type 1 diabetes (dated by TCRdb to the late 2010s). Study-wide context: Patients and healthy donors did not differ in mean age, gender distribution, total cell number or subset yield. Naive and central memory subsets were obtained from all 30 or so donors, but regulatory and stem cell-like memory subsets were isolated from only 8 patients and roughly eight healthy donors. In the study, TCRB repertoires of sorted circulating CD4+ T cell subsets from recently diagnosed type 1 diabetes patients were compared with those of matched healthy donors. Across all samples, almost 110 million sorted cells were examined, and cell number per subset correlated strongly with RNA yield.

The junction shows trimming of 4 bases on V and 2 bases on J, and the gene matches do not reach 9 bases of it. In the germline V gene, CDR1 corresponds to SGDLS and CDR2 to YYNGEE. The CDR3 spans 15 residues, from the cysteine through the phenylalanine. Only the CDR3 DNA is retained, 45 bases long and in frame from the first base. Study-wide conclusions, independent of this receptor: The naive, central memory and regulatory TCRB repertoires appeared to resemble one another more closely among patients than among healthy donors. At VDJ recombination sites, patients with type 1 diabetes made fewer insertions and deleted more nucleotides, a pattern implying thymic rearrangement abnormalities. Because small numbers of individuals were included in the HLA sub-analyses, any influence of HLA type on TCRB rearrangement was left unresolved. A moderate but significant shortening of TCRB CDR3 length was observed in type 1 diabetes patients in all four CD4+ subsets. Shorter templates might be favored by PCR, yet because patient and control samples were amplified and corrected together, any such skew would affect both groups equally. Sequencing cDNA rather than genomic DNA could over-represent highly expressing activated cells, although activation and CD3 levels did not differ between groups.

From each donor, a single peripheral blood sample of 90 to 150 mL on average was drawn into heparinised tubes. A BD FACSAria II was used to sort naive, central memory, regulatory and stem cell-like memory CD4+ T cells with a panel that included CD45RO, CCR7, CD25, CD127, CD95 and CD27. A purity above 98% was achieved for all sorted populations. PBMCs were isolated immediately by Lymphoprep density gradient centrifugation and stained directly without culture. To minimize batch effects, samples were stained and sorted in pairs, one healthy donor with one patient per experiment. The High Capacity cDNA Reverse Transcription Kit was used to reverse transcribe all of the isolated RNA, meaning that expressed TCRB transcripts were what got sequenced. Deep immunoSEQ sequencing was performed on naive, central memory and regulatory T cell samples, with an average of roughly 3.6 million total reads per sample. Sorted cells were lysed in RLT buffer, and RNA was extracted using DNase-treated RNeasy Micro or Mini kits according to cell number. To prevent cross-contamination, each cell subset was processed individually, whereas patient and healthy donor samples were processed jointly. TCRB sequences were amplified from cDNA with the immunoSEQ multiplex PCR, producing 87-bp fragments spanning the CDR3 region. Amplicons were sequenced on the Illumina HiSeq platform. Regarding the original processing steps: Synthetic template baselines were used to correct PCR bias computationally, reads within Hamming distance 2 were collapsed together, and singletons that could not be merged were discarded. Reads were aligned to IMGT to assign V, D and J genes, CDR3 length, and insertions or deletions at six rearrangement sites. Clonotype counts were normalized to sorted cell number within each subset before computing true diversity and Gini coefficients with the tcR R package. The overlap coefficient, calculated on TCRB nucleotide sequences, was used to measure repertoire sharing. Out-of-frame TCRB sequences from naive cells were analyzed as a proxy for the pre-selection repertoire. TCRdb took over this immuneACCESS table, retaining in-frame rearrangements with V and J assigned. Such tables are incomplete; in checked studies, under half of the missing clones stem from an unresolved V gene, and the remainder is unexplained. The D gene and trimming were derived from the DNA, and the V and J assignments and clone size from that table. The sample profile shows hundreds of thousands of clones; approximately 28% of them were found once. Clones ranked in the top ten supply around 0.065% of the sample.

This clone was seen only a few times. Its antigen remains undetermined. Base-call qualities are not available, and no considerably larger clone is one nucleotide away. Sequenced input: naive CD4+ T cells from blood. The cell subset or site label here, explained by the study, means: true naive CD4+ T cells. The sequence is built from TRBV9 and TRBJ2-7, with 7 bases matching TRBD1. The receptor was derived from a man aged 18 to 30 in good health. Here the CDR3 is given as CASSPQGQLTYEQYF. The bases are TGTGCCAGCAGCCCCCAGGGACAGCTAACCTACGAGCAGTACTTC.